This entry lists 17 T cell receptor beta chains sequenced from one sample in a study of vaccination and CD4 T cells after COVID-19. With the Oncomine TCR Beta short-read assay, DNA from cultured CD4+ T cells was sequenced. TCRdb processed the PCR reads anew with MiXCR; each CDR3 protein has one entry. The sample shows over 20,000 distinct CDR3 sequences, roughly 42% of them seen only once. Antigens of these TCRs are unknown. As to treatment: roughly ten-day PBMC culture with coronavirus spike peptide pools or control peptides (ViraFEST assay). Sequencing used CD4+ T cells from blood, cultured in vitro. These receptors came from a human donor who had recovered from COVID-19.

The chain carries TRBV6-5 and TRBJ1-3; D is undetermined. Germline V gives CDR1 MNHEY, CDR2 SVGAGI. The CDR3 contains 14 residues. The V end was cut by 4 bases, the J end by 2 bases, with 9 bases between. The CDR3 spells CASSFTATGNTIYF. CDR3 nucleotide sequence: TGTGCCAGCAGTTTCACGGCCACTGGAAACACCATATATTTT.

The chain carries TRBV20-1 and TRBJ2-5; 10 nucleotides agree with TRBD2. This CDR3 region has 19 residues. The V and J ends lost 5 bases and 1 base, in that order; junction bases with no gene match: 19. Per the germline V gene, CDR1 is DFQATT and CDR2 is SNEGSKA (reference sequence). The CDR3 DNA follows: TGCAGTGCTTCTCCCTTGATCCTAGCGGGAGTTCTTCCCCAAGAGACCCAGTACTTC. It is translated as CSASPLILAGVLPQETQYF.

This chain uses TRBV19 with TRBJ1-2; maybe TRBD1 (5 bases). The CDR3 spans 11 residues. The germline V gene has CDR1 LNHDA and CDR2 SQIVND (reference sequence). Trimming removed 3 bases from V and 8 bases from J, with 7 bases in between. CDR3 protein: CASSIRDGYTF. The CDR3 DNA is TGTGCCAGTAGTATCAGGGACGGCTACACCTTC.

The chain employs TRBV20-1 and TRBJ1-1; D unclear. The CDR3 covers 13 residues. The germline V and J ends were trimmed by 3 bases and 1 base, with 9 bases remaining between them. CDR1 is DFQATT, CDR2 SNEGSKA, per germline (reference sequence). The chain's CDR3 is CSASQTPNTEAFF. The CDR3 region has the DNA TGCAGTGCTAGCCAGACACCGAACACTGAAGCTTTCTTT.

The chain carries TRBV19 and TRBJ1-3; D may be TRBD1 (6 bases). The CDR3 loop spans 14 amino acids. CDR1 LNHDA and CDR2 SQIVND come from the germline V gene (reference sequence). The V end was cut by 6 bases, the J end by 3 bases, with 12 bases between. CDR3 bases: TGTGCCAGTAGGGGGGCAGGGAGTGGAAACACCATATATTTT. This sequence encodes CASRGAGSGNTIYF.

The genes are TRBV7-2 and TRBJ2-2; 11 nucleotides match TRBD2. CDR3 length equals 18 residues. Germline V gene sequence: CDR1 SGHTA, CDR2 FQGNSA. J gave up 4 bases and V 2 bases, and 9 bases lay outside the gene matches. CDR3 loop: CASSLLAGGLGPTGELFF. The CDR3 region has the DNA TGTGCCAGCAGCTTACTAGCGGGAGGCCTCGGGCCCACCGGGGAGCTGTTTTTT.

The CDR3 protein is CASRDGPKETQYF. The CDR3 DNA reads TGTGCCAGCAGGGATGGGCCTAAAGAGACCCAGTACTTC. The gene calls are TRBV11-2 and TRBJ2-5; no clear D. The CDR3 consists of 13 residues. V lost 6 bases and J 3 bases, leaving 11 bases between the germline ends. The germline V gene encodes CDR1 SGHAT and CDR2 FQNNGV.

A note on this clonotype: The junction departs from the called germline gene at one end, perhaps through a read error. CDR3 region: CASSPIDISGANVPTF. The CDR3 DNA reads as TGTGCCAGCTCCCCGATTGACATCTCTGGGGCCAACGTCCCGACTTTC. The V and J genes are TRBV18 and TRBJ2-6; TRBD1 might be the D (5 bases). This CDR3 region has 16 residues. CDR1 is KGHSH and CDR2 is LQKENI in the germline V gene.

The chain combines TRBV10-3 with TRBJ2-7; no clear D. This CDR3 is built from 15 residues. From germline, CDR1 is ENHRY and CDR2 SYGVKD. The ends were cut back, 0 bases at V and 3 bases at J, with 12 bases in the middle. The CDR3 region has the DNA TGTGCCATCAGTGAGTCGAATGGGGATTACTACGAGCAGTACTTC. Residues: CAISESNGDYYEQYF.

The chain has TRBV12-3 or TRBV12-4 and TRBJ2-3; TRBD2 aligns across 13 bases. V was pared by 4 bases and J by 5 bases, with 3 bases of the junction left unmatched. This CDR3 contains 15 residues. This chain's CDR3 is CASSWTSGGVDTQYF. The CDR3 DNA is TGTGCCAGCAGTTGGACTAGCGGGGGAGTAGATACGCAGTATTTT.

The chain joins TRBV29-1 to TRBJ1-1; perhaps TRBD1 as D (5 bases). Germline V lookup: CDR1 SQVTM, CDR2 ANQGSEA. CDR3 length equals 12 residues. Trimming removed 7 bases from V and 4 bases from J, with 13 bases in between. In DNA form, the CDR3 reads TGCAGCGCAAGGGACGCCACCACTGAAGCTTTCTTT. Amino acid sequence: CSARDATTEAFF.

This clonotype was seen a few times. The chain uses TRBV27 and TRBJ2-1; 9 bases agree with TRBD1. Germline-derived CDR1 and CDR2 are MNHEY and SMNVEV (reference sequence). The trim removed 9 bases at V and 7 bases at J, leaving 10 bases unmatched. The CDR3 has 14 residues. CDR3 in DNA: TGTGCCAGTTGGACCACGACAGGGGGGAATGAGCAGTTCTTC. Its translation is CASWTTTGGNEQFF.

The chain is built from TRBV4-3 and TRBJ2-7; D gene ambiguous. Germline V gene sequence: CDR1 LGHNA, CDR2 YSLEER. Trimming stripped 0 bases from V and 6 bases from J, with 12 bases between. The CDR3 contains 14 residues. CDR3 in DNA: TGCGCCAGCAGCCAAGATGTTTATCTAGTCGAGCAGTACTTC. Translating gives CASSQDVYLVEQYF.

The V gene is TRBV20-1, the J gene TRBJ2-4; TRBD1 is a possible D gene (6 bases). The V end lost 3 bases, the J end lost 3 bases, and 21 bases lay between the germline ends. The CDR3 is 17 residues long. Germline values: CDR1 DFQATT, CDR2 SNEGSKA (reference sequence). In nucleotides, the CDR3 is TGCAGTGCTAGTTCAGGACAGCCTGGAACAGTCAAAAACATTCAGTACTTC. It is translated as CSASSGQPGTVKNIQYF.

The chain employs TRBV20-1 and TRBJ2-1, with 11 bases aligning to TRBD2. CDR3 size: 19 residues. Germline assignment: CDR1 DFQATT and CDR2 SNEGSKA (reference sequence). Trimming at V came to 6 bases and at J to 4 bases, leaving 20 bases not matched to a gene. CDR3 in amino acids: CSAQPPGLADPNQYNEQFF. The CDR3 nucleotides are TGCAGTGCCCAACCCCCGGGACTAGCGGACCCGAATCAATACAATGAGCAGTTCTTC.

The chain is built from TRBV18 and TRBJ1-1, with D possibly TRBD1 on 6 matching bases. The germline V gene encodes CDR1 KGHSH and CDR2 LQKENI. This CDR3 is 14 amino acids long. V dropped 6 bases and J dropped 2 bases, with 13 bases sitting between them. CDR3 sequence: CASSQQGLNTEAFF. CDR3 sequence (DNA): TGTGCCAGCTCCCAACAGGGCCTAAACACTGAAGCTTTCTTT.

A few counts support this clonotype. V usage is TRBV7-3 and J usage is TRBJ2-3; TRBD1 aligns across 7 bases. J lost 4 bases, V lost 5 bases, and 6 bases had no gene match. The CDR3 loop spans 14 amino acids. CDR1 is SGHTA and CDR2 is FQGTGA in the germline V gene. The DNA of the CDR3 is TGTGCCAGCAGCGAACAGGGGACATCAGATACGCAGTATTTT. It yields the protein CASSEQGTSDTQYF.